The 11 T cell receptor beta chains in this list originate from one sample, sequenced in a study of T cells after yellow fever vaccination. TCRdb reprocessed the 5' RACE reads via MiXCR and lists one record per CDR3 protein. In the table there are about 350,000 distinct CDR3 sequences, 11% of which are singletons. The sequences come from PBMCs, collected on the day of the first yellow fever vaccination. These receptors were taken from a man aged 18 to 30 who received the YFV17D yellow fever vaccine.

This clonotype was counted between two and nine times. This chain's CDR3 is CASSTGYEQFF. CDR3 coding DNA: TGTGCCAGCAGTACAGGGTACGAGCAGTTCTTC. The chain combines TRBV12-3 or TRBV12-4 with TRBJ2-1; possibly TRBD1 for D (6 bases). The V end was cut by 5 bases, the J end by 10 bases, with 9 bases between. The CDR3 consists of 11 residues.

This clonotype was picked up a small number of times. The chain joins TRBV9 to TRBJ2-5; D possibly corresponds to TRBD1 (6 bases). The CDR3 length is 14 residues. V was trimmed by 0 bases and J by 6 bases, leaving 12 bases between them. Germline CDR1 reads SGDLS; CDR2 reads YYNGEE. As DNA, the CDR3 is TGTGCCAGCAGCGTAGGCAGGGGCGTACAGACCCAGTACTTC. Its translation: CASSVGRGVQTQYF.

V and J are TRBV18 and TRBJ2-7; 9 bases fit TRBD1. The V and J ends lost 6 bases and 5 bases, in that order; junction bases with no gene match: 8. The CDR3 is 14 residues long. Germline V gene data show CDR1 as KGHSH and CDR2 as LQKENI. The CDR3 reads CASSPRDRVDEQYF. CDR3 nucleotide sequence: TGTGCCAGCTCGCCCCGGGACAGGGTTGACGAGCAGTACTTC.

About this clonotype: A much larger clone differs from this one at a single base, so this may be a read error. The rearrangement joins TRBV5-1 to TRBJ2-1, with D hard to call. This CDR3 has 13 amino acids. V was pared by 0 bases and J by 5 bases, with 6 bases between. Germline CDR1 and CDR2: SGHRS and YFSETQ. This chain's CDR3 is CASSLGHNNEQFF. CDR3 DNA sequence: TGCGCCAGCAGCTTGGGGCATAACAATGAGCAGTTCTTC.

The chain has TRBV5-4 and TRBJ2-5; the D is unclear. Trimming cost V 1 base and J 3 bases, with 7 bases left between them. The CDR3 extends over 13 amino acids. From germline, CDR1 is SGHNT and CDR2 YYREEE (reference sequence). The CDR3 DNA sequence: TGTGCCAGCAGCTTGTCTCCAGAAGAGACCCAGTACTTC. Its translation: CASSLSPEETQYF. Using reference TRBV5-4 and TRBJ2-5 for the parts outside the CDR3, the full variable domain is ETGVTQSPTHLIKTRGQQVTLRCSSQSGHNTVSWYQQALGQGPQFIFQYYREEENGRGNFPPRFSGLQFPNYSSELNVNALELDDSALYLCASSLSPEETQYFGPGTRLLVL.

The table lists this clonotype with many counts. This chain uses TRBV6-1 with TRBJ1-6, with D unresolved. Germline V gives CDR1 MNHNS, CDR2 SASEGT. CDR3 length: 15 residues. The ends were cut back, 8 bases at V and 7 bases at J, with 18 bases in the middle. The CDR3 spells CASPAKDGENSPLHF. CDR3 coding DNA: TGTGCCAGCCCCGCTAAGGACGGCGAAAATTCACCCCTCCACTTT.

The chain recombines TRBV30 with TRBJ1-2; possible D gene TRBD1, 5 bases. Germline V gives CDR1 GTSNPN, CDR2 SVGIG (reference sequence). The CDR3 contains 14 residues. V lost 2 bases, J lost 8 bases, and 18 bases lay in between. CDR3 DNA: TGTGCCTGGAGTAAGGACAACAAAATGGGGGGCTACACCTTC. This translates into CAWSKDNKMGGYTF. Full variable domain (rest looked up from reference TRBV30 and TRBJ1-2): SQTIHQWPATLVQPVGSPLSLECTVEGTSNPNLYWYRQAAGRGLQLLFYSVGIGQISSEVPQNLSASRPQDRQFILSSKKLLLSDSGFYLCAWSKDNKMGGYTFGSGTRLTVV.

This clonotype appeared a few times. The gene calls are TRBV6-5 and TRBJ1-2, with D unclear. The germline V and J ends were trimmed by 2 bases and 7 bases, with 11 bases remaining between them. CDR1 and CDR2 (germline): MNHEY, SVGAGI. CDR3 size: 13 residues. The DNA of the CDR3 is TGTGCCAGCAGTTACAACAGTCCTGTTGGCTACACCTTC. Translation gives CASSYNSPVGYTF.

In its sample, this clonotype was seen a few times. This chain uses TRBV7-8 with TRBJ2-2, with TRBD2 identical over 11 bases. This CDR3 is 19 amino acids long. Losses at the gene ends were 5 bases for V and 1 base for J; bases not matched to a gene: 12. Germline values: CDR1 SGHVS, CDR2 FQNEAQ. CDR3 residues: CASSRMGPSGGRNTGELFF. The CDR3 DNA follows: TGTGCCAGCAGCCGAATGGGCCCTAGCGGGGGGAGGAACACCGGGGAGCTGTTTTTT.

The chain combines TRBV24-1 with TRBJ2-1; 9 positions agree with TRBD1. Germline CDR1 KGHDR, CDR2 SFDVKD. The CDR3 totals 20 residues. After removal of 4 bases from V and 2 bases from J, the junction contained 17 bases not matched to a gene. The CDR3 protein is CATSDPLRDRVTSTYNEQFF. The CDR3 DNA follows: TGTGCCACCAGTGACCCTCTAAGGGACAGGGTAACCTCTACCTACAATGAGCAGTTCTTC.

The chain employs TRBV11-1 and TRBJ2-7; no clear D. The germline V gene encodes CDR1 SGHAT and CDR2 FQDESV (reference sequence). This CDR3 comprises 14 residues. V was trimmed by 4 bases and J by 1 base, leaving 11 bases between them. The CDR3 here is CASSSSGISYEQYV. CDR3 nucleotide sequence: TGTGCCAGCAGCTCAAGTGGGATTTCCTACGAGCAGTACGTC.